A selection of T cell receptor beta chains follows, all from one sample in a study of blood T cell repertoires in COVID-19. The method was immunoSEQ multiplex PCR; TCRdb's version includes in-frame clones alone and lacks a portion of them. The sample includes about 400,000 clones, more than 70% of them seen just once. Specimen: PBMCs or T cells enriched from blood (not recorded which). The receptors come from a man aged 40-55 years in a cohort exposed to, infected with or recovered from COVID-19 (not recorded which). Both conserved end residues are part of each CDR3. A D gene is named only where the DNA matches it firmly. The size field is filled for only some rows; it gives once, few, many or a size class.

cdr3_aa: CSVDGQDRNTIYF
cdr3_nt: TGCAGCGTTGATGGACAGGACCGAAACACCATATATTTT
clone_size: few
v_call: TRBV29-1
d_call: TRBD1
j_call: TRBJ1-3

cdr3_aa: CASSLVLREGSRYYEQYF
cdr3_nt: TGTGCCAGCAGCTTAGTGCTGCGGGAGGGCTCGAGATACTACGAGCAGTACTTC
clone_size: .
v_call: TRBV7-2
d_call: TRBD2
j_call: TRBJ2-7

cdr3_aa: CASRPSTGGADTQYF
cdr3_nt: TGTGCCAGCAGACCCTCCACAGGGGGCGCAGATACGCAGTATTTT
clone_size: .
v_call: TRBV27
d_call: TRBD1
j_call: TRBJ2-3

cdr3_aa: CASSPGRSSYNEQFF
cdr3_nt: TGTGCCAGCAGTCCAGGGCGAAGCTCCTACAATGAGCAGTTCTTC
clone_size: .
v_call: TRBV5-6
d_call: .
j_call: TRBJ2-1

cdr3_aa: CASSVGVGGYTGELFF
cdr3_nt: TGTGCCAGCAGCGTAGGTGTGGGAGGGTACACCGGGGAGCTGTTTTTT
clone_size: .
v_call: TRBV9
d_call: TRBD2
j_call: TRBJ2-2

cdr3_aa: CSALGPDTQYF
cdr3_nt: TGCAGTGCCCTCGGTCCAGATACGCAGTATTTT
clone_size: .
v_call: TRBV20-1
d_call: .
j_call: TRBJ2-3

cdr3_aa: CGLGSLYEQYF
cdr3_nt: TGCGGCCTGGGCTCTCTCTACGAGCAGTACTTC
clone_size: once
v_call: TRBV20-1
d_call: .
j_call: TRBJ2-7

cdr3_aa: CASSKLAGGPGDTQYF
cdr3_nt: TGTGCCAGCAGTAAACTAGCGGGAGGGCCAGGGGATACGCAGTATTTT
clone_size: .
v_call: TRBV6-4
d_call: TRBD2
j_call: TRBJ2-3

cdr3_aa: CASSQKPPSPSTDTQYF
cdr3_nt: TGCGCCAGCAGCCAAAAGCCCCCCTCGCCTAGCACAGATACGCAGTATTTT
clone_size: .
v_call: TRBV4-1
d_call: .
j_call: TRBJ2-3

cdr3_aa: CASSPGYQETQYF
cdr3_nt: TGTGCCAGCTCCCCCGGGTACCAAGAGACCCAGTACTTC
clone_size: .
v_call: TRBV18
d_call: .
j_call: TRBJ2-5

cdr3_aa: CASSHSGSIDTQYF
cdr3_nt: TGTGCCAGCAGCCACAGCGGGAGTATCGATACGCAGTATTTT
clone_size: .
v_call: TRBV13
d_call: TRBD2
j_call: TRBJ2-3

cdr3_aa: CASSQATGYTF
cdr3_nt: TGTGCCAGCAGCCAAGCTACGGGCTACACCTTC
clone_size: .
v_call: TRBV3-1/TRBV3-2
d_call: .
j_call: TRBJ1-2

cdr3_aa: CASSSWEAPNTEAFF
cdr3_nt: TGTGCCAGCAGCTCTTGGGAGGCGCCTAACACTGAAGCTTTCTTT
clone_size: few
v_call: TRBV3-1/TRBV3-2
d_call: .
j_call: TRBJ1-1

cdr3_aa: CASSLQGNYGYTF
cdr3_nt: TGTGCCAGCAGTCTCCAGGGCAACTATGGCTACACCTTC
clone_size: .
v_call: TRBV2
d_call: .
j_call: TRBJ1-2

cdr3_aa: CASSDSYEQYF
cdr3_nt: TGTGCCAGCAGTGACAGCTACGAGCAGTACTTC
clone_size: .
v_call: TRBV2
d_call: .
j_call: TRBJ2-7

cdr3_aa: CASSRGGEQFF
cdr3_nt: TGTGCCAGCAGCCGGGGAGGTGAGCAGTTCTTC
clone_size: .
v_call: TRBV14
d_call: .
j_call: TRBJ2-1

cdr3_aa: CASSPGTDTQYF
cdr3_nt: TGTGCCAGCAGTCCGGGCACAGATACGCAGTATTTT
clone_size: .
v_call: TRBV28
d_call: .
j_call: TRBJ2-3

cdr3_aa: CASSPDRGHGYTF
cdr3_nt: TGTGCCAGCTCACCGGACAGGGGGCATGGCTACACCTTC
clone_size: .
v_call: TRBV18
d_call: TRBD1
j_call: TRBJ1-2

cdr3_aa: CASRKTGAGTGELFF
cdr3_nt: TGCGCCAGCAGAAAGACAGGGGCAGGCACCGGGGAGCTGTTTTTT
clone_size: .
v_call: TRBV10-2
d_call: TRBD1
j_call: TRBJ2-2

cdr3_aa: CASSLLENTEAFF
cdr3_nt: TGTGCCAGCAGCTTATTAGAGAACACTGAAGCTTTCTTT
clone_size: few
v_call: TRBV7-8
d_call: .
j_call: TRBJ1-1

cdr3_aa: CASRANRETNEKLFF
cdr3_nt: TGCGCCAGCAGAGCGAACAGGGAGACTAATGAAAAACTGTTTTTT
clone_size: .
v_call: TRBV5-1
d_call: .
j_call: TRBJ1-4

cdr3_aa: CASSEQAGSYEQYF
cdr3_nt: TGTGCCAGCAGTGAGCAAGCGGGGTCCTACGAGCAGTACTTC
clone_size: .
v_call: TRBV6-1
d_call: TRBD2
j_call: TRBJ2-7

cdr3_aa: CASSQGPEQETQYF
cdr3_nt: TGCGCCAGCAGCCAAGGGCCAGAACAAGAGACCCAGTACTTC
clone_size: .
v_call: TRBV4-1
d_call: .
j_call: TRBJ2-5

cdr3_aa: CASSPTGVRNQPQHF
cdr3_nt: TGTGCCAGCAGTCCGACAGGGGTCCGCAATCAGCCCCAGCATTTT
clone_size: few
v_call: TRBV28
d_call: TRBD1
j_call: TRBJ1-5

cdr3_aa: CSVGAGGNQPQHF
cdr3_nt: TGCAGCGTTGGCGCAGGGGGCAATCAGCCCCAGCATTTT
clone_size: .
v_call: TRBV29-1
d_call: .
j_call: TRBJ1-5

cdr3_aa: CASSLVNRGQAGELFF
cdr3_nt: TGTGCCAGCAGCTTAGTGAACAGGGGTCAAGCCGGGGAGCTGTTTTTT
clone_size: .
v_call: TRBV7-6
d_call: TRBD1
j_call: TRBJ2-2

cdr3_aa: CSVEGADYGYTF
cdr3_nt: TGCAGCGTTGAGGGGGCGGACTATGGCTACACCTTC
clone_size: few
v_call: TRBV29-1
d_call: .
j_call: TRBJ1-2

cdr3_aa: CASSYAGGMETQYF
cdr3_nt: TGTGCCAGCAGTTACGCTGGCGGGATGGAGACCCAGTACTTC
clone_size: once
v_call: TRBV6-5
d_call: .
j_call: TRBJ2-5

cdr3_aa: CASRQPGQGRTEAFF
cdr3_nt: TGTGCCAGCAGACAACCGGGACAGGGTAGGACTGAAGCTTTCTTT
clone_size: few
v_call: TRBV28
d_call: TRBD1
j_call: TRBJ1-1

cdr3_aa: CSVEHRPPGSGNTIYF
cdr3_nt: TGCAGCGTTGAACACCGTCCCCCGGGCTCTGGAAACACCATATATTTT
clone_size: .
v_call: TRBV29-1
d_call: .
j_call: TRBJ1-3

cdr3_aa: CASSLTWDRSYEQYF
cdr3_nt: TGCGCCAGCAGCTTGACCTGGGACAGATCCTACGAGCAGTACTTC
clone_size: .
v_call: TRBV5-1
d_call: TRBD1
j_call: TRBJ2-7

cdr3_aa: CASSSTGDDYGYTF
cdr3_nt: TGCGCCAGCAGCTCGACAGGGGATGATTATGGCTACACCTTC
clone_size: .
v_call: TRBV5-1
d_call: TRBD1
j_call: TRBJ1-2

cdr3_aa: CASKETGLPNEKLFF
cdr3_nt: TGCGCCAGCAAAGAGACAGGGCTCCCTAATGAAAAACTGTTTTTT
clone_size: .
v_call: TRBV4-1
d_call: TRBD1
j_call: TRBJ1-4

cdr3_aa: CASSAGTITSGYNEQFF
cdr3_nt: TGTGCCAGCAGCGCCGGGACTATAACATCCGGCTACAATGAGCAGTTCTTC
clone_size: .
v_call: TRBV9
d_call: TRBD2
j_call: TRBJ2-1

cdr3_aa: CSANEIAYNEQFF
cdr3_nt: TGCAGTGCTAATGAGATAGCCTACAATGAGCAGTTCTTC
clone_size: .
v_call: TRBV20-1
d_call: .
j_call: TRBJ2-1

cdr3_aa: CASSGLAYNEQFF
cdr3_nt: TGTGCCAGTAGTGGGCTAGCATACAATGAGCAGTTCTTC
clone_size: .
v_call: TRBV19
d_call: .
j_call: TRBJ2-1